This entry lists 20 T cell receptor beta chains sequenced from one sample in a study of CD8 T cells in ankylosing spondylitis. TCRdb re-called the 5' RACE reads through MiXCR, storing one row per CDR3 protein. The data contain about 360,000 distinct CDR3 sequences, 20% to 25% of them singletons. Specimen: blood, either unsorted or a sorted T cell fraction (not recorded which). Receptors were obtained from a male donor with ankylosing spondylitis or in good health (not recorded which).

A few counts support this clonotype. The V gene is TRBV6-1, the J gene TRBJ2-7; D ambiguous. V was clipped by 7 bases and J by 5 bases, with 21 bases between them. The CDR3 is 15 residues long. Germline V gene data show CDR1 as MNHNS and CDR2 as SASEGT. Here the CDR3 reads CASTFLGRPDDEQYF. The CDR3 DNA follows: TGTGCCAGCACCTTCCTTGGACGTCCCGACGACGAGCAGTACTTC.

This clonotype was seen just once. The CDR3 sequence is CSVEASEGPNQETQYF. CDR3 bases: TGCAGCGTTGAGGCCAGTGAGGGACCGAACCAAGAGACCCAGTACTTC. The chain employs TRBV29-1 and TRBJ2-5; the D gene could be TRBD1 or TRBD2 (5 bases each). V was pared by 3 bases and J by 0 bases, with 17 bases between. CDR1 SQVTM and CDR2 ANQGSEA come from the germline V gene. The CDR3 loop spans 16 amino acids.

A few counts support this clonotype. This chain links TRBV3-1 with TRBJ2-1; TRBD2 might be the D (6 bases). The CDR3 length is 16 residues. Germline V gene data show CDR1 as LGHDT and CDR2 as YNNKEL (reference sequence). Trimming pared 0 bases from V and 7 bases from J, leaving 16 bases between. The CDR3 DNA sequence: TGTGCCAGCAGCCAAGATCTGTCTAGCGCATGGAATGAGCAGTTCTTC. Translated: CASSQDLSSAWNEQFF.

The chain joins TRBV27 to TRBJ2-1; 12 bases are a match to TRBD2. The germline V gene encodes CDR1 MNHEY and CDR2 SMNVEV (reference sequence). Trimming at V came to 8 bases and at J to 6 bases, leaving 14 bases not matched to a gene. The CDR3 length is 17 residues. CDR3 DNA sequence: TGTGCCAGCGGACTAGCGGGGCCGGTACCTGCTGCCAATGAGCAGTTCTTC. It is translated as CASGLAGPVPAANEQFF.

This clonotype was counted a few times. V is TRBV20-1 and J is TRBJ2-3; D remains ambiguous. CDR3 length: 9 amino acids. Germline lookup yields CDR1 DFQATT and CDR2 SNEGSKA (reference sequence). Trimming removed 7 bases at V and 3 bases at J, with 2 bases between. The CDR3 region has the DNA TGCAGTGTAACAGATACGCAGTATTTT. This translates into CSVTDTQYF.

The genes are TRBV20-1 and TRBJ2-7, with TRBD1 matching over 11 bases. Per germline, CDR1 DFQATT and CDR2 SNEGSKA (reference sequence). This CDR3 contains 16 residues. J gave up 4 bases and V 5 bases, and 13 bases lay outside the gene matches. This chain's CDR3 is CSALTPGQGVVYEQYF. CDR3 DNA sequence: TGCAGTGCTTTGACACCGGGACAGGGGGTAGTGTACGAGCAGTACTTC.

This clonotype was detected only a few times. The chain combines TRBV29-1 with TRBJ2-3; D unclear. Germline loops: CDR1 SQVTM, CDR2 ANQGSEA. V lost 8 bases, J lost 3 bases, and 9 bases lay in between. The CDR3 consists of 11 residues. CDR3 coding DNA: TGCAGCACATCAGCGACAGATACGCAGTATTTT. This sequence encodes CSTSATDTQYF.

CDR3 in DNA: TGCGCCAGCAGCTTGGGGACTAGCGGGGGCCTCTACTCCTACAATGAGCAGTTCTTC. Translation: CASSLGTSGGLYSYNEQFF. The rearrangement uses TRBV5-1 and TRBJ2-1; 13 bases agree with TRBD2. This CDR3 has 19 amino acids. V gave up 0 bases and J gave up 0 bases; unmatched junction bases: 6. The germline CDR1 and CDR2 sequences are SGHRS and YFSETQ.

This chain joins TRBV7-9 and TRBJ2-1; 10 bases line up with TRBD2. The trim removed 4 bases at V and 4 bases at J, leaving 4 bases unmatched. The CDR3 sequence is 15 residues long. The germline V gene has CDR1 SEHNR and CDR2 FQNEAQ (reference sequence). In DNA, the CDR3 is TGTGCCAGCAGCTCGGAACTAGCGGGGTACAATGAGCAGTTCTTC. It encodes CASSSELAGYNEQFF.

This sequence joins TRBV27 and TRBJ2-7, with a possible D match to TRBD2 (5 bases). The germline gives CDR1 MNHEY, CDR2 SMNVEV (reference sequence). The V end lost 5 bases, the J end lost 6 bases, and 20 bases lay between the germline ends. There are 15 residues in the CDR3. CDR3 DNA sequence: TGTGCCAGCAGTATCGGACTCTCGCCGGTCGGCGAGCAGTACTTC. This encodes CASSIGLSPVGEQYF.

The V and J genes are TRBV14 and TRBJ2-5; D ambiguous. Deletions cut 4 bases from V and 3 bases from J, with 9 bases between. CDR3 length: 13 amino acids. The germline gives CDR1 SGHDN, CDR2 FVKESK. CDR3 amino acids: CASSPYSEETQYF. The CDR3 DNA sequence: TGTGCCAGCAGCCCCTACAGTGAAGAGACCCAGTACTTC.

This clonotype has only a few counts. This rearrangement joins TRBV4-1 to TRBJ2-7; 9 bases fit TRBD1. The V gene's germline CDR1 is MGHRA and CDR2 YSYEKL. V lost 5 bases and J lost 6; bases outside the gene matches: 8. The CDR3 sequence is 14 residues long. The CDR3 bases are TGCGCCAGCAGCTCCGGGACAGGGTTTGGCGAGCAGTACTTC. This codes for CASSSGTGFGEQYF.

The chain is built from TRBV20-1 and TRBJ2-2, with 7 bases matching TRBD1. V lost 6 bases and J lost 5; bases outside the gene matches: 12. This CDR3 is 15 amino acids long. Per germline, CDR1 DFQATT and CDR2 SNEGSKA (reference sequence). The CDR3 region is CSAVIPGQSTGELFF. The CDR3 nucleotides read TGCAGTGCCGTAATTCCGGGACAGAGTACCGGGGAGCTGTTTTTT.

This clonotype was observed a few times. The rearrangement uses TRBV3-1 and TRBJ2-3, with D hard to call. The V gene lost 1 base and the J gene lost 0 bases, with 8 bases spanning the gap. Per germline, CDR1 LGHDT and CDR2 YNNKEL (reference sequence). The CDR3 covers 15 residues. The CDR3 nucleotides are TGTGCCAGCAGCCAAGGGGCGAGGAGCACAGATACGCAGTATTTT. Residues: CASSQGARSTDTQYF.

This chain connects TRBV4-1 to TRBJ1-6; D not resolved. Trimming shortened V by 0 bases and J by 0 bases, and 9 bases separated the two germline ends. CDR1 is MGHRA, CDR2 YSYEKL, per germline. The CDR3 covers 17 residues. The CDR3 region is CASSQEPPSSYNSPLHF. The DNA for the CDR3 is TGCGCCAGCAGCCAAGAACCTCCAAGCTCCTATAATTCACCCCTCCACTTT.

This clonotype was observed a handful of times. V is TRBV7-9 and J is TRBJ1-1, with a weak D call TRBD1 (5 bases). Germline-derived CDR1 and CDR2 are SEHNR and FQNEAQ (reference sequence). There are 13 residues in the CDR3. The ends were cut back, 1 base at V and 8 bases at J, with 11 bases in the middle. The CDR3 coding sequence is TGTGCCAGCAGCTTAGGACTGACAGAAGAAGCTTTCTTT. It specifies CASSLGLTEEAFF.

The rearrangement joins TRBV21-1 to TRBJ1-1; the table's TRBD1 call for D was not verified on the DNA. TRBV21-1 is described as a pseudogene. The CDR3 loop spans 16 amino acids. CDR3 amino acids: CASSKKWDKSLTEAFF. CDR3 bases: TGTGCCAGCAGCAAAAAGTGGGACAAATCCCTTACTGAAGCTTTCTTT.

The gene calls are TRBV4-2 and TRBJ2-3, with 11 bases that match TRBD2. The length of the CDR3 is 17 residues. The ends lost 0 bases at V and 3 bases at J; junction bases unmatched: 5. Germline V gene lookup returns CDR1 LGHNA and CDR2 YNFKEQ. In DNA form, the CDR3 reads TGTGCCAGCAGCCAAGAACCCCTAGCGGGAGGAACAGATACGCAGTATTTT. It encodes CASSQEPLAGGTDTQYF.

This clonotype was counted between two and nine times. The rearrangement joins TRBV20-1 to TRBJ2-3; D possibly corresponds to TRBD2 (5 bases). Trimming took 3 bases from V and 4 from J, leaving 14 bases between them. Per the germline V gene, CDR1 is DFQATT and CDR2 is SNEGSKA (reference sequence). The CDR3 consists of 14 residues. CDR3 region: CSARMLLAADTQYF. CDR3 coding DNA: TGCAGTGCTAGGATGCTGCTAGCCGCAGATACGCAGTATTTT.

This clonotype came up a few times. The V call is TRBV4-1, the J call TRBJ2-2; unclear D gene. With 1 base removed from V and 2 bases from J, the gap between germline ends came to 5 bases. The germline V gene encodes CDR1 MGHRA and CDR2 YSYEKL. The CDR3 has 14 residues. In nucleotides, the CDR3 is TGCGCCAGCAGCCAAGTGGATAACACCGGGGAGCTGTTTTTT. Translation: CASSQVDNTGELFF.